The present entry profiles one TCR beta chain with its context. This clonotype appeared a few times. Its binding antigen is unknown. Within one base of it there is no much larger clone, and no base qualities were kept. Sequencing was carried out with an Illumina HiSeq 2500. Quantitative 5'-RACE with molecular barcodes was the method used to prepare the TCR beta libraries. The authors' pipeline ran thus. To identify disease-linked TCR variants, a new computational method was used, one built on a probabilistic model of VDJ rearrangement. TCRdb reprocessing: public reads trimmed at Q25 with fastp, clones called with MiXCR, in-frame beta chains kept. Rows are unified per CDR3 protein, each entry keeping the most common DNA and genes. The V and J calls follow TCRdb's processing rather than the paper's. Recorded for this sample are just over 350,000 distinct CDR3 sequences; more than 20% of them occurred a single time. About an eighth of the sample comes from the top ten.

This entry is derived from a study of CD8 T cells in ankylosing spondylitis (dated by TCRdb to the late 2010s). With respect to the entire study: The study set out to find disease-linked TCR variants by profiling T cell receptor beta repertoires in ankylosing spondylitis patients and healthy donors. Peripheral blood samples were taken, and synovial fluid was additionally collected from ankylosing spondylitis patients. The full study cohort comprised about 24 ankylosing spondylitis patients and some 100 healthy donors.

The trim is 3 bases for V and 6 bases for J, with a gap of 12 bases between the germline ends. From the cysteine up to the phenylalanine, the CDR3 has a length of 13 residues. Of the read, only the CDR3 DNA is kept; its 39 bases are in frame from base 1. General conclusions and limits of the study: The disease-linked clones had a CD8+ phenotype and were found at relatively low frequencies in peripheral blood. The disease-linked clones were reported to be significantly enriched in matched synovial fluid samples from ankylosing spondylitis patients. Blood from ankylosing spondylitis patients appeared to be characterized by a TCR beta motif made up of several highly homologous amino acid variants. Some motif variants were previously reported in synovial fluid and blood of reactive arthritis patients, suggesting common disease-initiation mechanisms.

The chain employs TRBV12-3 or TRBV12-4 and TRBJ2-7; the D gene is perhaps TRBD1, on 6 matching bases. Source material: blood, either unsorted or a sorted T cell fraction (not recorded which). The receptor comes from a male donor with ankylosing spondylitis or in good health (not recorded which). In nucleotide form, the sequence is TGTGCCAGCAGTTTGGGGGAGACAGGCGAGCAGTACTTC. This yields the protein CASSLGETGEQYF.